This entry lists 19 T cell receptor beta chains sequenced from one sample in a study of identical twins. TCRdb re-analysed the 5' RACE reads in MiXCR, keeping a single row per CDR3 protein. Altogether 350,000 to 450,000 distinct CDR3 sequences are present, about 18% being singletons, with the ten largest covering roughly an eighth. Source material: naive T cells sorted from blood. Receptors originate from a man in his fifties or sixties in good health.

This clonotype has more than one count but fewer than ten. The chain combines TRBV15 with TRBJ1-2; D unresolved. This CDR3 is built from 14 residues. V was cut by 5 bases and J by 8 bases, with 18 bases left in between. CDR1 and CDR2 from the germline V gene are LNHNV and YYDKDF (reference sequence). The CDR3 reads CATSDDLTEGGYTF. The CDR3, as DNA: TGTGCCACCAGCGATGACCTGACGGAAGGGGGCTACACCTTC.

In this sample, this clonotype turned up a few times. The chain links TRBV5-1 to TRBJ2-6; a weak D match, TRBD2 (5 bases). Trimming removed 4 bases at V and 4 bases at J, with 12 bases between. The CDR3 contains 15 residues. Germline assignment: CDR1 SGHRS and CDR2 YFSETQ. The DNA for the CDR3 is TGCGCCAGCAGCACTCAACCGGGGGGGGCCAACGTCCTGACTTTC. This translates into CASSTQPGGANVLTF. The full variable domain, rest sourced from reference TRBV5-1 and TRBJ2-6, is KAGVTQTPRYLIKTRGQQVTLSCSPISGHRSVSWYQQTPGQGLQFLFEYFSETQRNKGNFPGRFSGRQFSNSRSEMNVSTLELGDSALYLCASSTQPGGANVLTFGAGSRLTVL.

This clonotype was seen at least ten times. The chain combines TRBV9 with TRBJ2-1, with D tentatively TRBD1 or TRBD2 (5 bases each). V dropped 4 bases and J dropped 6 bases, with 17 bases sitting between them. This CDR3 region has 15 residues. Germline V gene sequence: CDR1 SGDLS, CDR2 YYNGEE. CDR3 residues: CASSYAGVRGNEQFF. DNA for the CDR3: TGTGCCAGCAGCTACGCCGGGGTTAGGGGCAATGAGCAGTTCTTC.

The V call is TRBV2, the J call TRBJ1-4; 8 bases are shared with TRBD1. CDR3 length: 17 residues. The V gene end was trimmed by 6 bases and the J gene end by 0 bases; junction bases not matched to a gene: 9. The V gene's germline CDR1 is SNHLY and CDR2 FYNNEI. The chain's CDR3 is CASRHTGGGATNEKLFF. Written as DNA, the CDR3 is TGTGCCAGCAGGCACACAGGGGGAGGAGCAACTAATGAAAAACTGTTTTTT.

As to this clonotype: A read error may explain this, as a much larger clone is one base away. This chain links TRBV20-1 with TRBJ1-5, with 8 nucleotides matching TRBD1. The V gene's germline CDR1 is DFQATT and CDR2 SNEGSKA (reference sequence). The CDR3 covers 14 residues. DNA of the CDR3: TGCAGTGCTAACCCCGGGACAGGCAATCAGCCCCAGCTTTTT. The encoded protein is CSANPGTGNQPQLF.

There are many counts of this clonotype. This chain uses TRBV5-1 with TRBJ2-2; D unresolved. Germline V gives CDR1 SGHRS, CDR2 YFSETQ. V was clipped by 2 bases and J by 6 bases, with 14 bases between them. The CDR3 is 15 amino acids. In DNA form, the CDR3 reads TGCGCCAGCAGCTTAGAGGTCGCAAGATCCGGGGAGCTGTTTTTT. The encoded protein is CASSLEVARSGELFF.

This chain connects TRBV6-2 or TRBV6-3 to TRBJ2-5; 8 nucleotides align to TRBD2. This CDR3 comprises 13 residues. Losses at the gene ends were 6 bases for V and 2 bases for J; bases not matched to a gene: 2. The germline CDR1 and CDR2 sequences are MNHEY and SVGEGT. CDR3 residues: CASSPSGQETQYF. The CDR3 nucleotides are TGTGCCAGCAGCCCTAGCGGGCAAGAGACCCAGTACTTC.

V is TRBV4-2 and J is TRBJ2-7; TRBD2 matches 13 bases. J gave up 2 bases and V 0 bases, and 1 base lay outside the gene matches. Germline assignment: CDR1 LGHNA and CDR2 YNFKEQ. The CDR3 runs 16 residues. DNA for the CDR3: TGTGCCAGCAGCCAAGAGGGGACTAGCGGGACCTACGAGCAGTACTTC. Its protein product is CASSQEGTSGTYEQYF.

Many counts were recorded for this clonotype. V gene TRBV10-3 combines with J gene TRBJ1-6, with 8 positions matching TRBD1. Germline CDR1 reads ENHRY; CDR2 reads SYGVKD. Trimming at V came to 6 bases and at J to 10 bases, leaving 5 bases not matched to a gene. This CDR3 contains 13 residues. The CDR3 protein is CAIRPTGGSPLHF. In DNA form, the CDR3 reads TGTGCCATCAGACCCACAGGGGGGTCACCCCTCCACTTT.

In the case of this clonotype: It may be a read error: a sequence one base away is much more abundant. The J gene is TRBJ1-1, the V gene TRBV7-2; D call uncertain. The CDR3 runs 17 residues. Germline CDR1 SGHTA, CDR2 FQGNSA. V lost 5 bases, J lost 7 bases, and 26 bases lay in between. DNA for the CDR3: TGTGCCAGCAGCCCATCTCCCCTTAGGTCGGTAGGCAGTGAAGCTTTCTTT. This sequence encodes CASSPSPLRSVGSEAFF.

This clonotype was picked up many times. This chain links TRBV5-1 with TRBJ1-4, with TRBD1 matching 8 bases. The CDR3 runs to 14 residues. The germline V gene encodes CDR1 SGHRS and CDR2 YFSETQ. The ends lost 4 bases at V and 8 bases at J; junction bases unmatched: 7. CDR3 region: CASSNRGQEEKLFF. The CDR3 region has the DNA TGCGCCAGCAGCAATAGGGGACAGGAAGAAAAACTGTTTTTT.

This clonotype was detected only a few times. V usage is TRBV9 and J usage is TRBJ1-3; maybe TRBD1 (6 bases). Germline lookup yields CDR1 SGDLS and CDR2 YYNGEE. V was cut by 3 bases and J by 11 bases, with 15 bases left in between. The CDR3 totals 13 residues. The CDR3, as DNA: TGTGCCAGCAGCGGCGGGACGGGGGGCCCCATATATTTT. Translating gives CASSGGTGGPIYF.

This clonotype was observed at least ten times. The rearrangement uses TRBV7-9 and TRBJ1-4; weak D call: TRBD1 (5 bases). The ends were cut back, 2 bases at V and 6 bases at J, with 13 bases in the middle. Germline V gives CDR1 SEHNR, CDR2 FQNEAQ (reference sequence). The CDR3 spans 15 residues. The chain's CDR3 is CASSLRWGSDEKLFF. In nucleotides, the CDR3 is TGTGCCAGCAGCTTAAGGTGGGGGAGCGATGAAAAACTGTTTTTT.

The V and J genes are TRBV20-1 and TRBJ2-2; possible D gene TRBD2, 5 bases. Trimming stripped 2 bases from V and 1 base from J, with 11 bases between. This CDR3 has 15 amino acids. Per germline, CDR1 DFQATT and CDR2 SNEGSKA (reference sequence). The CDR3 sequence: CSARSGRENTGELFF. CDR3 coding DNA: TGCAGTGCTAGAAGCGGTCGGGAGAACACCGGGGAGCTGTTTTTT.

This clonotype has only a few counts. This chain uses TRBV5-1 with TRBJ1-1, with D possibly TRBD1 on 5 matching bases. V gave up 3 bases and J gave up 10 bases, with 22 bases separating them. The CDR3 is 15 residues long. CDR1 is SGHRS and CDR2 is YFSETQ in the germline V gene. CDR3 nucleotide sequence: TGCGCCAGCAGCTGGGCAGACAAGCTAACCGGGGGAGCTTTCTTT. Protein sequence: CASSWADKLTGGAFF.

The chain recombines TRBV29-1 with TRBJ1-2; D remains ambiguous. CDR1 and CDR2 (germline): SQVTM, ANQGSEA. The V end lost 3 bases, the J end lost 4 bases, and 15 bases lay between the germline ends. The CDR3 totals 14 residues. The DNA of the CDR3 is TGCAGCGTTGATCTCCCAGACAACGTCTATGGCTACACCTTC. This sequence encodes CSVDLPDNVYGYTF. The full variable domain, rest sourced from reference TRBV29-1 and TRBJ1-2, is SAVISQKPSRDICQRGTSLTIQCQVDSQVTMMFWYRQQPGQSLTLIATANQGSEATYESGFVIDKFPISRPNLTFSTLTVSNMSPEDSSIYLCSVDLPDNVYGYTFGSGTRLTVV.

The V call is TRBV6-1, the J call TRBJ2-1, with TRBD1 identical over 9 bases. Germline values: CDR1 MNHNS, CDR2 SASEGT. V dropped 6 bases and J dropped 4; count of bases not matched to a gene: 7. The CDR3 is 15 residues long. CDR3 nucleotides: TGTGCCAGCAGGGCTACAGGGGGCTTTTACAATGAGCAGTTCTTC. Translation gives CASRATGGFYNEQFF.

The rearrangement joins TRBV20-1 to TRBJ1-1; D remains unclear. Deletions cut 6 bases from V and 0 bases from J, with 8 bases between. CDR1 DFQATT and CDR2 SNEGSKA come from the germline V gene (reference sequence). The CDR3 runs 12 residues. For the CDR3, the DNA is TGCAGTGCCCCGTCCATGAACACTGAAGCTTTCTTT. This translates into CSAPSMNTEAFF.

There are many counts of this clonotype. This chain joins TRBV19 and TRBJ2-1, with D unclear. V lost 4 bases and J lost 0, with 13 bases in between. The germline V gene encodes CDR1 LNHDA and CDR2 SQIVND (reference sequence). This CDR3 has 16 amino acids. CDR3 protein: CASSTRVGSSYNEQFF. The CDR3 DNA sequence: TGTGCCAGTAGTACCCGGGTCGGCAGCTCCTACAATGAGCAGTTCTTC.